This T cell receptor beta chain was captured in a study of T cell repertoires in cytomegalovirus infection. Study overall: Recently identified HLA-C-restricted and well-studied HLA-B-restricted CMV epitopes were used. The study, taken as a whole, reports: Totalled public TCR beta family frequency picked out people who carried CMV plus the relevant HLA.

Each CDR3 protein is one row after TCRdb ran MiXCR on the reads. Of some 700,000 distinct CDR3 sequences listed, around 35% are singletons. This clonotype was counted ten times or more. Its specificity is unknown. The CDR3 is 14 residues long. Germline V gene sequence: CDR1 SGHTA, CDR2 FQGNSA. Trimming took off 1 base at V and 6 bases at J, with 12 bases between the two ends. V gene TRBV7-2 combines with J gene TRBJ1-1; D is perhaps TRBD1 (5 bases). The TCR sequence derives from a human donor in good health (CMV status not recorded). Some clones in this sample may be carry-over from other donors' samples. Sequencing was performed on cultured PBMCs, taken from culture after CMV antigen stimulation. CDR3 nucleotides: TGTGCCAGCAGCTTAGTATTTTGGGGCTCTGAAGCTTTCTTT. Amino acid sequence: CASSLVFWGSEAFF.